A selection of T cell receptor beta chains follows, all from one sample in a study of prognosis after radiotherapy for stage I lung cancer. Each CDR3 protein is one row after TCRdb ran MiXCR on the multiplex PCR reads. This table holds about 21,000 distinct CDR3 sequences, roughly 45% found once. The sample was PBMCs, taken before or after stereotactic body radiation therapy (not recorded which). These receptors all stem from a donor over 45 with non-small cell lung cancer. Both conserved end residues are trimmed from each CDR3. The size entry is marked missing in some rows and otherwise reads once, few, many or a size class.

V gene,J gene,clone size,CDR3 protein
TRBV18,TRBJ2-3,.,ASSPQGRSDTQY
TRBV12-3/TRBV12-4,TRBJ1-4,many,ASKGQLNEKLF
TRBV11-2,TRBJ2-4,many,ASSLDLGGLSGNIQY
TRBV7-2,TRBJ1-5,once,DSSLVQGGADSGQPQH
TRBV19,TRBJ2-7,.,ASSARTVASGLEAYEQY
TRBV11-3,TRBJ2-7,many,ASSGGRSREQY
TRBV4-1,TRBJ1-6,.,ASSQPGTGGGSPLH
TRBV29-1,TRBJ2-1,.,SAPLRSSEYNEQF
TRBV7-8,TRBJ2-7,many,ASSLEGDEQY
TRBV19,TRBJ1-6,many,ASSRNTGGDSPLH
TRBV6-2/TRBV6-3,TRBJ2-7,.,ASSYSPDGVIPYEQY
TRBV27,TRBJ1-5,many,ASSWTLNQPQH
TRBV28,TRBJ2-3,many,ASSSGQGVGYTQY
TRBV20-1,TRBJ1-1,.,SARDDPSRVTEAF
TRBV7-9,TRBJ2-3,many,ASSSPTSSTDTQY
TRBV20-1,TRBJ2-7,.,SAPRAGTGGAFRYEQY
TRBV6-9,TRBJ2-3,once,ASSSMTGDTQY
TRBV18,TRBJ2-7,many,ASSPAGLDTGEQY
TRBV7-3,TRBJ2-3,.,ASSQRSGMARTDTQY
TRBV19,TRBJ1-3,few,ATGGGSGNTIY
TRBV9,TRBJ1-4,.,ASSVGGDMAEKLF
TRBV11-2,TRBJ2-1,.,ASSFGTRVTNEQF
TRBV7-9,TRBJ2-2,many,ASSSNTGELF
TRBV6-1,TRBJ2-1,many,ASSQLAGGYNEQF
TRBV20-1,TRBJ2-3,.,SARQHGWDTQY
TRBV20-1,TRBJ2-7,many,SARGTSGRFYEQY
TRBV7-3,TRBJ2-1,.,ASSPGLAWVNEQF
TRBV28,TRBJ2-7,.,ASSLFVSGSPYEQY
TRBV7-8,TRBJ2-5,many,ASSQDRQGEETQY
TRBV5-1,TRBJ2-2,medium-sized,ASSLGGSYDTGELF
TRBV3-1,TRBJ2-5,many,ASSQAGGRETQY
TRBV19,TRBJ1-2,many,ASRLGPYGYT
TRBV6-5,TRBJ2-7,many,ASSSAGWRYEQY
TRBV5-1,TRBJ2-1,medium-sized,ASSLGQGGYNEQF
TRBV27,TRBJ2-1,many,ASRIGSISYNEQF
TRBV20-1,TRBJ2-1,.,SASALAGPQAYNEQF
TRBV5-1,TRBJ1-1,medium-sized,ASSQGTGVGTEAF
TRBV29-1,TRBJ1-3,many,SGNSGNTIY
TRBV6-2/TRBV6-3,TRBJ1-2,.,ASSEYSTGGFLGGYT
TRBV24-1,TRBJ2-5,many,ATSDPTGGGIRETQY
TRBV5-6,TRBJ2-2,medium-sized,ASSLGPPGELF
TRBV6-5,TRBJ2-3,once,ASSLGDTYTQY
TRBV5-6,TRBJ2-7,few,ASRSEARGIYEQY
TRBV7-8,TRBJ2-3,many,ASSLGTSSRADTQY
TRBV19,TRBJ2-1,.,ASSIDRTGGNDQF
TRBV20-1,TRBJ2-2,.,SAQEQNTGELL
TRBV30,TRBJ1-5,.,AWSRDRSDQPQH
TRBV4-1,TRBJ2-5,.,ASSQEKGTQY
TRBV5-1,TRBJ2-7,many,ASSLAGTGQYEQY
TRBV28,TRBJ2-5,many,ASRNSGQETQY
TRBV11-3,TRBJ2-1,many,ASSLASGRDEQF
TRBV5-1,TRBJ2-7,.,ARSLGLAGSYEQY
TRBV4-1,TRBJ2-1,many,ASSQDPQGANSYNEQF
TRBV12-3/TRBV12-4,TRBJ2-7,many,ASSLERRLAGVEQY
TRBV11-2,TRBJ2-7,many,ASSFGSGSYEQY